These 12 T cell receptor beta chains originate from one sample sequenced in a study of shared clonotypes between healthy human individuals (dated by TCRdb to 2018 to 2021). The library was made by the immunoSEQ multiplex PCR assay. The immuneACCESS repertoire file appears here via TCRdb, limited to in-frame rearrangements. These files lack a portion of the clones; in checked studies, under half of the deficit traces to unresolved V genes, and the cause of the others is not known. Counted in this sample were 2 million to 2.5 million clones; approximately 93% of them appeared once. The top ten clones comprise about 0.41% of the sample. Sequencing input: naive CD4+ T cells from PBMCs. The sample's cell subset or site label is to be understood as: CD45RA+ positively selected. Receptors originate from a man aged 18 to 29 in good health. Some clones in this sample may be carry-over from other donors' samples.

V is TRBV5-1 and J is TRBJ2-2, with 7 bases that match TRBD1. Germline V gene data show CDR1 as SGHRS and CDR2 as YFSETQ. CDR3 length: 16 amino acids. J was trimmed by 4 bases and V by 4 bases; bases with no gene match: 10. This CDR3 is CASSPTVGGATGELFF. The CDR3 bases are TGCGCCAGCAGCCCGACCGTAGGGGGCGCCACCGGGGAGCTGTTTTTT. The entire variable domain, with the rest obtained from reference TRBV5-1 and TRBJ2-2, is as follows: KAGVTQTPRYLIKTRGQQVTLSCSPISGHRSVSWYQQTPGQGLQFLFEYFSETQRNKGNFPGRFSGRQFSNSRSEMNVSTLELGDSALYLCASSPTVGGATGELFFGEGSRLTVL.

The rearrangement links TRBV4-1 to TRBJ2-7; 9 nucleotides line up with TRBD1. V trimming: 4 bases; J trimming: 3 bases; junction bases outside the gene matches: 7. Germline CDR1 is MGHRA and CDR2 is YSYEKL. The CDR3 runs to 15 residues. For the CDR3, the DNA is TGCGCCAGCAGCCCCGGGACAGGGAGTCGCTACGAGCAGTACTTC. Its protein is CASSPGTGSRYEQYF.

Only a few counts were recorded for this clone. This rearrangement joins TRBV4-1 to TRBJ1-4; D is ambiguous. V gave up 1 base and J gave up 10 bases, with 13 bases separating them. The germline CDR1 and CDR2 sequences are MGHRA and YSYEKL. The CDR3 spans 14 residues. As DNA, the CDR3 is TGCGCCAGCAGCCAAGCTACAGTTAACCGAAAACTGTTTTTT. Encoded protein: CASSQATVNRKLFF.

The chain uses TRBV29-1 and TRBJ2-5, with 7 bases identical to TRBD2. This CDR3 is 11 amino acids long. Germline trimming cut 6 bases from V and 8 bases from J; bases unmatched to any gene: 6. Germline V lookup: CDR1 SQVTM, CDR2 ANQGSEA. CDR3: CSVGTGGTQYF. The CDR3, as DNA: TGCAGCGTGGGGACGGGAGGTACCCAGTACTTC.

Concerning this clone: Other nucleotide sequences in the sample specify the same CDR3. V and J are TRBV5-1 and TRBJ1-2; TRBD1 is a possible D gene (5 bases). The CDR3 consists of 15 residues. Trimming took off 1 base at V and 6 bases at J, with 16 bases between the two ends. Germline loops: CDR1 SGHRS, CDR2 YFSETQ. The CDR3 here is CASSLSRRGTDGYTF. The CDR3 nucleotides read TGCGCCAGCAGCTTGAGTCGCCGGGGCACGGATGGCTACACCTTC.

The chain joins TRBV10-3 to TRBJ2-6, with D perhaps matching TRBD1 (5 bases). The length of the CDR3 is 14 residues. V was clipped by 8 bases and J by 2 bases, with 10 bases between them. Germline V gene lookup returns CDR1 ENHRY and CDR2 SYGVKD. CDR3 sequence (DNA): TGTGCCATCGGGGCAGTTGCTGGGGCCAACGTCCTGACTTTC. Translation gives CAIGAVAGANVLTF.

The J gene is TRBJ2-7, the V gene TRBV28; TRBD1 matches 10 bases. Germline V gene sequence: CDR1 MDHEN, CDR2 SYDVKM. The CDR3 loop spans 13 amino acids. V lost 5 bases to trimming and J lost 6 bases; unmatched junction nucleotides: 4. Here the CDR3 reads CASSPRTGGEQYF. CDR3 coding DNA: TGTGCCAGCAGTCCGAGGACAGGGGGCGAGCAGTACTTC.

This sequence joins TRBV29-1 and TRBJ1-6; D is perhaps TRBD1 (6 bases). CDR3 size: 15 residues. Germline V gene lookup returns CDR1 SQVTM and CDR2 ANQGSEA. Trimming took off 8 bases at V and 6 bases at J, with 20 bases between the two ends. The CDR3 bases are TGCAGCCCTCCCGGGCGGGGGGCTATTAATTCACCCCTCCACTTT. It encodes CSPPGRGAINSPLHF.

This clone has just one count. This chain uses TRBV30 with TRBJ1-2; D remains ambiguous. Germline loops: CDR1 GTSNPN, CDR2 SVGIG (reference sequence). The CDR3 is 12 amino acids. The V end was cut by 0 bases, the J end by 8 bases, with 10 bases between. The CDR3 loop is CAWSVPGKGYTF. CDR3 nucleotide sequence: TGTGCCTGGAGTGTACCGGGGAAGGGCTACACCTTC.

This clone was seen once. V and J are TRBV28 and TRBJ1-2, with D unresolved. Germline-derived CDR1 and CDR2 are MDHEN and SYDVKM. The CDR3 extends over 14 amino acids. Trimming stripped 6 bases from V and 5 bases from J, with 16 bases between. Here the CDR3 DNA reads TGTGCCAGCAGCCGAGTGGTGGGCGGTTATGGCTACACCTTC. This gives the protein CASSRVVGGYGYTF.

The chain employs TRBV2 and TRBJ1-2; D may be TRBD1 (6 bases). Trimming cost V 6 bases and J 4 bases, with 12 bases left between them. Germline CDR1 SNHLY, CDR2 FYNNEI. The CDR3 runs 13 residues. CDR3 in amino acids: CASRRQAPYGYTF. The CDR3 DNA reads TGTGCCAGCAGAAGACAGGCCCCCTATGGCTACACCTTC.

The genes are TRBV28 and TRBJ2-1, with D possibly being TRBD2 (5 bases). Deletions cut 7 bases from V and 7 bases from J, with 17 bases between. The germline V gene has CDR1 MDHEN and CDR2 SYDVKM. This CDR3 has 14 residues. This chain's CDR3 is CASTPGVRMNEQFF. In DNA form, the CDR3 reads TGTGCCAGCACCCCCGGGGTTCGAATGAATGAGCAGTTCTTC.